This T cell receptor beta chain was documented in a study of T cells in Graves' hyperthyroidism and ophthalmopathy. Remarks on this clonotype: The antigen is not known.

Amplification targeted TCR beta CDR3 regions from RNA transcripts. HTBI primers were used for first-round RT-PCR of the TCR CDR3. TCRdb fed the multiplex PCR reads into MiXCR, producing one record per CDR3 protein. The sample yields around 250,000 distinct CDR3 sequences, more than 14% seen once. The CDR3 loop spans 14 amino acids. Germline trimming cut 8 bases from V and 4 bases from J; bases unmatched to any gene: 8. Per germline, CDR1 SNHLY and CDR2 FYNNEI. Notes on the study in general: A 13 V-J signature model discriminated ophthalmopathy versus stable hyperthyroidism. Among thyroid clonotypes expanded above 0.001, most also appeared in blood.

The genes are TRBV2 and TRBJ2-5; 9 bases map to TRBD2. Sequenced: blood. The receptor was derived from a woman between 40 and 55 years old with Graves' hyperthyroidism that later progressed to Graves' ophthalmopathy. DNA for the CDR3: TGTGCCAGCCACCTGGGACTAGCACGAGAGACCCAGTACTTC. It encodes CASHLGLARETQYF.